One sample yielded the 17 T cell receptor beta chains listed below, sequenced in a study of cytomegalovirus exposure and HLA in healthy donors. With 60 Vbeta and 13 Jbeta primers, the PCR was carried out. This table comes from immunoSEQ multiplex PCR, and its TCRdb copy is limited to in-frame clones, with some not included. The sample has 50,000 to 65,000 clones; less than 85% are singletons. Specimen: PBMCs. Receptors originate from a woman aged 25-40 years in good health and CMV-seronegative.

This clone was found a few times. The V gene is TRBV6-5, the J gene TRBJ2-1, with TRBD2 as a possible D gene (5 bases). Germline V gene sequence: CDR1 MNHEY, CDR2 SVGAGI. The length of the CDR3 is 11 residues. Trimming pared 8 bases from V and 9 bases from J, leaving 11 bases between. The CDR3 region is CASGGYGEQFF. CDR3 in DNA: TGTGCCAGCGGCGGGTATGGTGAGCAGTTCTTC.

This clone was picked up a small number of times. The CDR3 sequence: CASSPVSATDTQYF. The CDR3 region has the DNA TGTGCCAGCAGCCCGGTGAGCGCCACAGATACGCAGTATTTT. The V and J genes are TRBV7-8 and TRBJ2-3, with D unclear. Germline CDR1 is SGHVS and CDR2 is FQNEAQ. V dropped 5 bases and J dropped 2 bases, with 11 bases sitting between them. This CDR3 is built from 14 residues.

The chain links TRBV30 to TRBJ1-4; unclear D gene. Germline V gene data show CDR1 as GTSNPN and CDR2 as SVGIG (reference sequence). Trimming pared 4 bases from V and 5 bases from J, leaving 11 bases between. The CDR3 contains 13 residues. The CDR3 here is CAWINSGNEKLFF. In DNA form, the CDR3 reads TGTGCCTGGATAAATTCGGGAAATGAAAAACTGTTTTTT.

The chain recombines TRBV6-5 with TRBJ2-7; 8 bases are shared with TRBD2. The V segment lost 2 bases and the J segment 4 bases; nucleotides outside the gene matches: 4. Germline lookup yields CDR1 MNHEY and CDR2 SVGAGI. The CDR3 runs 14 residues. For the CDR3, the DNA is TGTGCCAGCAGTTACGCGGGAGGTTTATACGAGCAGTACTTC. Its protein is CASSYAGGLYEQYF.

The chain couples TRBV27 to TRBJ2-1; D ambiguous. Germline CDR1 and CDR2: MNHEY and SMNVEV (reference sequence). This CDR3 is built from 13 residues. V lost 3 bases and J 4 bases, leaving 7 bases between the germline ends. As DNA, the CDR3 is TGTGCCAGCAGTTTTGGGCAGTACAATGAGCAGTTCTTC. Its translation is CASSFGQYNEQFF.

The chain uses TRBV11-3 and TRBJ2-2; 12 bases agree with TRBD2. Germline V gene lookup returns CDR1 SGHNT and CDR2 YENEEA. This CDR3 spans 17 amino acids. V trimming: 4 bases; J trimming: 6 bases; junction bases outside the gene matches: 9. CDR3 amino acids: CASSSLTSGSSAGELFF. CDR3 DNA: TGTGCCAGCAGCTCCTTGACTAGCGGGAGTTCTGCCGGGGAGCTGTTTTTT.

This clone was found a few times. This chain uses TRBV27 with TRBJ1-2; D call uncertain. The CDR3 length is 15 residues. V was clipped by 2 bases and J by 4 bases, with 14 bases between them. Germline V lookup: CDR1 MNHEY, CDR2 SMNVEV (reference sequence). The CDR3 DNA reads TGTGCCAGCAGTTTAAATCCAGGCAGCCTCTATGGCTACACCTTC. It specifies CASSLNPGSLYGYTF.

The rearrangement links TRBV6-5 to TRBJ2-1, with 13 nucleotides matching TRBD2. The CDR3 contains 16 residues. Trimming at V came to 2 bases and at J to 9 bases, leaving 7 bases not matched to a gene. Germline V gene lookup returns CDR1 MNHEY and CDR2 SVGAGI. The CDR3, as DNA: TGTGCCAGCAGTTACGCCCGGACTAGCGGGAGCGGTGAGCAGTTCTTC. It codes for CASSYARTSGSGEQFF.

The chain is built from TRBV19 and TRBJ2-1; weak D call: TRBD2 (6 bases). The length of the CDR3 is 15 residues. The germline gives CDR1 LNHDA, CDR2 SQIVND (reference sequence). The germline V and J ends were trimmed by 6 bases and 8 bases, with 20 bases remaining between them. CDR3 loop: CASRSAGTPGHEQFF. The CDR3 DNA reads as TGTGCCAGTAGGAGCGCGGGGACCCCCGGCCATGAGCAGTTCTTC.

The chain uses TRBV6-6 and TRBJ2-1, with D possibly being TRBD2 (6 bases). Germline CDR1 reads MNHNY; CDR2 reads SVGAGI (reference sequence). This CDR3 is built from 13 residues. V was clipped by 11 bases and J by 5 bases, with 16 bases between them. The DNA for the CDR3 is TGTGCCGGGAAAGAGGAGGGTAACAATGAGCAGTTCTTC. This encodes CAGKEEGNNEQFF.

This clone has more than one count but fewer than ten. The CDR3 DNA is TGTGCCAGCACTAGACAGGGGGGTGAAAAACTGTTTTTT. Protein product: CASTRQGGEKLFF. The chain couples TRBV7-2 to TRBJ1-4; 9 nucleotides line up with TRBD1. The CDR3 spans 13 residues. Germline CDR1 reads SGHTA; CDR2 reads FQGNSA. J was trimmed by 7 bases and V by 7 bases; bases with no gene match: 4.

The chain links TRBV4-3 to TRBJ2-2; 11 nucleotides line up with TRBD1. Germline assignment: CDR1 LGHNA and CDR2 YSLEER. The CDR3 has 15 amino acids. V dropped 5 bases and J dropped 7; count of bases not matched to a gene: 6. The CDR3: CASSFRTGGHGELFF. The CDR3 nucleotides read TGCGCCAGCAGCTTTCGGACAGGGGGCCACGGGGAGCTGTTTTTT.

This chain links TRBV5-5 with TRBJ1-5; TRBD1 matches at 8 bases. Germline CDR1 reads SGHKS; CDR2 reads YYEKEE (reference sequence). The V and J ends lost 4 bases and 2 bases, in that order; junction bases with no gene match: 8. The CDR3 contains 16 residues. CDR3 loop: CASSTQGAAGNQPQHF. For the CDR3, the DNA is TGTGCCAGCAGCACTCAGGGGGCGGCGGGCAATCAGCCCCAGCATTTT.

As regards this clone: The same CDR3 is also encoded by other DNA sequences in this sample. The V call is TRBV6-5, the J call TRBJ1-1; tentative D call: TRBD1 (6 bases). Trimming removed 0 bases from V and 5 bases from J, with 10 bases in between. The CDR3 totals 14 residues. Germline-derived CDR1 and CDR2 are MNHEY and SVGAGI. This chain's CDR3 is CASSYSGGDTEAFF. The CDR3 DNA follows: TGTGCCAGCAGTTACTCAGGGGGGGATACTGAAGCTTTCTTT.

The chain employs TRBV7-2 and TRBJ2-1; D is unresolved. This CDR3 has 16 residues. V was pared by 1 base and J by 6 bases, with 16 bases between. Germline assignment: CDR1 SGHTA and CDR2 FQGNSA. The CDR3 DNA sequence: TGTGCCAGCAGCTTAGAATTCCGGCCTCAGGTCAATGAGCAGTTCTTC. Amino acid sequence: CASSLEFRPQVNEQFF.

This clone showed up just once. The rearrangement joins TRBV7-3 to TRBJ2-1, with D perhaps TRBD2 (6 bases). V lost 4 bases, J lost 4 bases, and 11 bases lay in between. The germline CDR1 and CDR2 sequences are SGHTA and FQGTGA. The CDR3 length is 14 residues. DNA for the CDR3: TGTGCCAGCAGCTCGAGCGGGTATTACAATGAGCAGTTCTTC. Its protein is CASSSSGYYNEQFF. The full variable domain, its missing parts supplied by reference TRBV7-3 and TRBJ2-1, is GAGVSQTPSNKVTEKGKYVELRCDPISGHTALYWYRQSLGQGPEFLIYFQGTGAADDSGLPNDRFFAVRPEGSVSTLKIQRTERGDSAVYLCASSSSGYYNEQFFGPGTRLTVL.

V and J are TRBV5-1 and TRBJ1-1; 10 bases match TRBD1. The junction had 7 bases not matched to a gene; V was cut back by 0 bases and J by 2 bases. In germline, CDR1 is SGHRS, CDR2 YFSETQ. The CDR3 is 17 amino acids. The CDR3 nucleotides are TGCGCCAGCAGCTTGGGACAGGGGGCGTCTATAAACACTGAAGCTTTCTTT. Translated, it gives CASSLGQGASINTEAFF.